The 10 T cell receptor beta chains reported below all come from one sample, sequenced in a study of T cell responses to AZD1222 COVID-19 vaccine. Only in-frame clones appear in the TCRdb table, and some are missing; sequencing was by immunoSEQ multiplex PCR. The sample shows about 100,000 clones, 70% to 90% of them seen only once. Sequenced here: peripheral blood, sampled on day 0 of MenACWY control vaccination. The receptors stem from an adult in good health.

V gene TRBV5-4 combines with J gene TRBJ2-3; 8 bases fit TRBD2. The germline V gene has CDR1 SGHNT and CDR2 YYREEE (reference sequence). J lost 0 bases, V lost 3 bases, and 6 bases had no gene match. The length of the CDR3 is 16 residues. The CDR3 reads CASSSSGTRSTDTQYF. CDR3 DNA sequence: TGTGCCAGCAGCTCCTCCGGGACTAGGAGCACAGATACGCAGTATTTT.

The chain is built from TRBV12-3 or TRBV12-4 and TRBJ2-7, with D perhaps TRBD1 or TRBD2 (5 bases each). The V end lost 3 bases, the J end lost 5 bases, and 11 bases lay between the germline ends. This CDR3 has 13 residues. In nucleotides, the CDR3 is TGTGCCAGCAGTTTTGTGGGGGATCACGAGCAGTACTTC. Translated: CASSFVGDHEQYF.

The genes are TRBV28 and TRBJ1-3; 10 nucleotides match TRBD1. The CDR3 length is 16 residues. Germline assignment: CDR1 MDHEN and CDR2 SYDVKM. V was clipped by 6 bases and J by 3 bases; unmatched bases: 8. The CDR3 here is CASSPGDRGSGNTIYF. For the CDR3, the DNA is TGTGCCAGCAGCCCGGGGGACAGGGGAAGTGGAAACACCATATATTTT. Based on the CDR3 plus reference TRBV28 and TRBJ1-3, the full variable domain is DVKVTQSSRYLVKRTGEKVFLECVQDMDHENMFWYRQDPGLGLRLIYFSYDVKMKEKGDIPEGYSVSREKKERFSLILESASTNQTSMYLCASSPGDRGSGNTIYFGEGSWLTVV.

The DNA for the CDR3 is TGTGCCAGCAGTTTCCGGGGGCCGGGATATCAGCCCCAGCATTTT. Protein: CASSFRGPGYQPQHF. This chain connects TRBV6-2 or TRBV6-3 to TRBJ1-5, with a possible D match to TRBD1 (6 bases). This CDR3 has 15 residues. Trimming left V 4 bases short and J 5 bases short, with 15 bases between. The V gene's germline CDR1 is MNHEY and CDR2 SVGEGT.

This rearrangement joins TRBV19 to TRBJ2-5; D is possibly TRBD2 (5 bases). This CDR3 region has 14 residues. Trimming stripped 8 bases from V and 9 bases from J, with 22 bases between. Germline V gene sequence: CDR1 LNHDA, CDR2 SQIVND (reference sequence). DNA of the CDR3: TGTGCCAGTTCCCTCTGGGCGGCCGACGGGGCCCAGTACTTC. Translated, it gives CASSLWAADGAQYF.

The chain recombines TRBV12-3 or TRBV12-4 with TRBJ2-1; tentative D call: TRBD2 (6 bases). V dropped 6 bases and J dropped 0 bases, with 6 bases sitting between them. This CDR3 is built from 13 residues. CDR3 amino acids: CASSGSSYNEQFF. CDR3 coding DNA: TGTGCCAGCAGCGGGAGCTCCTACAATGAGCAGTTCTTC.

The rearrangement uses TRBV11-2 and TRBJ2-7; TRBD2 matches 8 bases. The length of the CDR3 is 13 residues. Trimming removed 2 bases from V and 7 bases from J; junction bases left unmatched: 4. CDR1 is SGHAT and CDR2 is FQNNGV in the germline V gene. This CDR3 is CASSLRTGGEQYF. For the CDR3, the DNA is TGTGCCAGCAGCTTAAGAACGGGGGGGGAGCAGTACTTC.

The CDR3: CASSLGQGMDGELFF. For the CDR3, the DNA is TGTGCCAGCAGTTTGGGACAGGGAATGGACGGGGAGCTGTTTTTT. This chain links TRBV27 with TRBJ2-2; 9 bases are shared with TRBD1. This CDR3 region has 15 residues. Germline CDR1 reads MNHEY; CDR2 reads SMNVEV (reference sequence). The trim removed 3 bases at V and 7 bases at J, leaving 6 bases unmatched.

The J gene is TRBJ1-6, the V gene TRBV13; TRBD1 agrees at 7 bases. J lost 7 bases, V lost 5 bases, and 14 bases had no gene match. From germline, CDR1 is PRHDT and CDR2 FYEKMQ (reference sequence). This CDR3 is 17 amino acids long. The CDR3, as DNA: TGTGCCAGCAGCCAGCTTAGAGGGGGCGGCCGGAATTCACCCCTCCACTTT. Encoded protein: CASSQLRGGGRNSPLHF. Variable domain in full (rest from reference TRBV13 and TRBJ1-6): AAGVIQSPRHLIKEKRETATLKCYPIPRHDTVYWYQQGPGQDPQFLISFYEKMQSDKGSIPDRFSAQQFSDYHSELNMSSLELGDSALYFCASSQLRGGGRNSPLHFGNGTRLTVT.

The chain has TRBV18 and TRBJ2-1; D unclear. This CDR3 has 15 amino acids. Trimming stripped 6 bases from V and 0 bases from J, with 12 bases between. CDR1 and CDR2 from the germline V gene are KGHSH and LQKENI. The CDR3 sequence: CASSPQTPSYNEQFF. The CDR3 coding sequence is TGTGCCAGCTCCCCTCAGACCCCCTCCTACAATGAGCAGTTCTTC.